Each of the 8 T cell receptor beta chains below was sequenced from the same sample in a study of control samples from healthy donors and cancer patients. This table comes from immunoSEQ multiplex PCR, and its TCRdb copy is limited to in-frame clones, with some not included. The table shows about 15,000 clones, with about 88% occurring only once. The specimen was PBMCs. The source is a man aged 60-69 years with head and neck cancer.

This clone occurred a few times. This chain joins TRBV14 and TRBJ2-7; D unclear. This CDR3 spans 13 amino acids. The V gene lost 0 bases and the J gene lost 4 bases, with 7 bases spanning the gap. Germline-derived CDR1 and CDR2 are SGHDN and FVKESK. The CDR3 DNA sequence: TGTGCCAGCAGCCAAGAAGTATGGTACGAGCAGTACTTC. It codes for CASSQEVWYEQYF.

V is TRBV19 and J is TRBJ1-2; 8 bases are shared with TRBD1. This CDR3 comprises 14 residues. Trimming cost V 1 base and J 6 bases; bases outside gene matches: 4. CDR1 and CDR2 from the germline V gene are LNHDA and SQIVND (reference sequence). CDR3: CASSIGTGRNGYTF. As DNA, the CDR3 is TGTGCCAGTAGTATAGGGACAGGGCGGAATGGCTACACCTTC.

The chain has TRBV7-8 and TRBJ1-4, with 7 positions matching TRBD1. In germline, CDR1 is SGHVS, CDR2 FQNEAQ. The CDR3 is 18 residues long. Trimming took 1 base from V and 8 from J; bases not matched to a gene: 16. The CDR3 DNA reads as TGTGCCAGCAGCTTAGTTGGCAGGGGGAGTCGTCGTGGGGAAAAACTGTTTTTT. It encodes CASSLVGRGSRRGEKLFF.

This chain connects TRBV18 to TRBJ2-7; 7 bases match TRBD1. This CDR3 is 14 amino acids long. After removal of 1 base from V and 4 bases from J, the junction contained 4 bases not matched to a gene. Germline assignment: CDR1 KGHSH and CDR2 LQKENI. CDR3 DNA sequence: TGTGCCAGCTCACCACGGCCGGGACAGTACGAGCAGTACTTC. Translating gives CASSPRPGQYEQYF.

The J gene is TRBJ1-1, the V gene TRBV10-3; D is possibly TRBD1 (6 bases). Trimming took off 6 bases at V and 1 base at J, with 6 bases between the two ends. The CDR3 spans 12 residues. Germline V gene data show CDR1 as ENHRY and CDR2 as SYGVKD. CDR3 coding DNA: TGTGCCATCAGACAGGGGAACACTGAAGCTTTCTTT. It yields the protein CAIRQGNTEAFF.

The chain uses TRBV6-5 and TRBJ1-4, with 8 nucleotides matching TRBD1. Germline loops: CDR1 MNHEY, CDR2 SVGAGI. V lost 7 bases to trimming and J lost 5 bases; unmatched junction nucleotides: 3. This CDR3 spans 13 amino acids. The CDR3 coding sequence is TGTGCCAGCACAAGGACAGGGAATGAAAAACTGTTTTTT. Its protein is CASTRTGNEKLFF.

This clone showed up just once. The chain joins TRBV7-3 to TRBJ2-2; 10 positions match TRBD2. This CDR3 contains 15 residues. V shed 5 bases, J shed 5 bases, and the junction held 5 bases outside the gene matches. The germline gives CDR1 SGHTA, CDR2 FQGTGA. CDR3 in amino acids: CASSPSGGATGELFF. CDR3 bases: TGTGCCAGCAGCCCAAGCGGGGGGGCTACCGGGGAGCTGTTTTTT.

The V call is TRBV5-6, the J call TRBJ2-3, with D tentatively TRBD1 or TRBD2 (5 bases each). CDR1 and CDR2 from the germline V gene are SGHDT and YYEEEE. CDR3 length: 16 amino acids. Trimming cost V 4 bases and J 0 bases, with 15 bases left between them. CDR3 region: CASSTPGTRSTDTQYF. CDR3 coding DNA: TGTGCCAGCAGCACCCCAGGGACCCGTAGCACAGATACGCAGTATTTT.